Listed below are T cell receptor beta chains from one sample, sequenced in a study of T-cell memory formation after mild COVID-19. TCRdb reprocessed the 5' RACE reads via MiXCR and lists one record per CDR3 protein. Of hundreds of thousands of distinct CDR3 sequences in the sample, about a fifth are singletons; the top ten hold roughly an eighth. Input material: PBMCs or a T cell subset sorted from them (not recorded which). These receptors originate from an adult woman who had mild COVID-19 (a few samples of this study predate the infection). Cell type and time point are not known. CDR3s include the opening cysteine and the closing phenylalanine or tryptophan. A D gene is named only where the DNA matches it firmly. Clone size is shown for a subset of rows, as once, few, many or a class of expanded clone.

V gene: TRBV13
J gene: TRBJ2-4
clone size: .
D gene: TRBD1
CDR3 protein: CASSPSGGGNIQYF
CDR3 DNA: TGTGCCAGCAGCCCCTCAGGGGGCGGTAACATTCAGTACTTC

V gene: TRBV7-6
J gene: TRBJ2-2
clone size: .
D gene: TRBD2
CDR3 protein: CASSFVAGGSNTGELFF
CDR3 DNA: TGTGCCAGCAGCTTTGTAGCGGGGGGTTCGAACACCGGGGAGCTGTTTTTT

V gene: TRBV5-1
J gene: TRBJ2-1
clone size: few
D gene: .
CDR3 protein: CASSLEGQANNEQFF
CDR3 DNA: TGCGCCAGCAGCTTGGAAGGGCAGGCAAACAATGAGCAGTTCTTC

V gene: TRBV12-3/TRBV12-4
J gene: TRBJ2-2
clone size: few
D gene: .
CDR3 protein: CASSDTTSSRGTGELFF
CDR3 DNA: TGTGCCAGCAGTGACACTACTAGCAGCCGCGGCACCGGGGAGCTGTTTTTT

V gene: TRBV3-1
J gene: TRBJ1-5
clone size: few
D gene: TRBD1
CDR3 protein: CASSSRQGQQPQHF
CDR3 DNA: TGTGCCAGCAGCTCCCGACAGGGGCAACAGCCCCAGCATTTT

V gene: TRBV11-1
J gene: TRBJ2-5
clone size: few
D gene: .
CDR3 protein: CASSLRFQETQYF
CDR3 DNA: TGTGCCAGCAGCCTACGGTTCCAAGAGACCCAGTACTTC

V gene: TRBV29-1
J gene: TRBJ2-7
clone size: .
D gene: TRBD2
CDR3 protein: CSGATSGLAYEQYF
CDR3 DNA: TGCAGCGGCGCCACTAGCGGTCTCGCCTACGAGCAGTACTTC

V gene: TRBV29-1
J gene: TRBJ2-4
clone size: .
D gene: TRBD2
CDR3 protein: CSVRTSGRGVAKNIQYF
CDR3 DNA: TGCAGCGTCAGGACTAGCGGGAGAGGGGTAGCCAAAAACATTCAGTACTTC

V gene: TRBV28
J gene: TRBJ2-7
clone size: few
D gene: .
CDR3 protein: CASSSGLNSYEQYF
CDR3 DNA: TGTGCCAGCAGCTCGGGACTTAACTCCTACGAGCAGTACTTC

V gene: TRBV20-1
J gene: TRBJ1-5
clone size: few
D gene: TRBD1
CDR3 protein: CSAKTGGTGNQPQHF
CDR3 DNA: TGCAGTGCCAAGACAGGGGGCACAGGCAATCAGCCCCAGCATTTT

V gene: TRBV19
J gene: TRBJ2-7
clone size: few
D gene: TRBD1
CDR3 protein: CASSSPGQGASYEQYF
CDR3 DNA: TGTGCCAGTAGTTCCCCGGGACAGGGGGCCTCCTACGAGCAGTACTTC

V gene: TRBV12-3/TRBV12-4
J gene: TRBJ2-7
clone size: few
D gene: TRBD2
CDR3 protein: CASSPPLLAGARYEQYF
CDR3 DNA: TGTGCCAGCAGTCCCCCTCTCCTAGCGGGAGCTCGCTACGAGCAGTACTTC

V gene: TRBV18
J gene: TRBJ2-5
clone size: many
D gene: .
CDR3 protein: CASSPGTEETQYF
CDR3 DNA: TGTGCCAGCTCACCAGGGACGGAAGAGACCCAGTACTTC

V gene: TRBV6-2/TRBV6-3
J gene: TRBJ2-2
clone size: .
D gene: TRBD2
CDR3 protein: CASSAGLAGANTGELFF
CDR3 DNA: TGTGCCAGCAGTGCGGGACTAGCGGGGGCGAACACCGGGGAGCTGTTTTTT

V gene: TRBV5-1
J gene: TRBJ1-2
clone size: few
D gene: TRBD1
CDR3 protein: CASSFPMDRGLYGYTF
CDR3 DNA: TGCGCCAGCAGCTTCCCCATGGACAGGGGTCTCTATGGCTACACCTTC

V gene: TRBV7-8
J gene: TRBJ2-3
clone size: .
D gene: TRBD2
CDR3 protein: CASSLALTSGGHTDTQYF
CDR3 DNA: TGTGCCAGCAGCTTAGCGCTGACTAGCGGGGGGCATACAGATACGCAGTATTTT

V gene: TRBV7-9
J gene: TRBJ2-7
clone size: many
D gene: .
CDR3 protein: CASSLADYEQYF
CDR3 DNA: TGTGCCAGCAGCTTGGCGGACTACGAGCAGTACTTC

V gene: TRBV6-2/TRBV6-3
J gene: TRBJ1-1
clone size: few
D gene: TRBD1
CDR3 protein: CASSSRDRGHRRSLFRAFF
CDR3 DNA: TGTGCCAGCAGTTCCCGGGACAGGGGACACCGGCGAAGTCTCTTTCGAGCTTTCTTT

V gene: TRBV7-2
J gene: TRBJ2-3
clone size: .
D gene: TRBD2
CDR3 protein: CASSRLAGITDTQYF
CDR3 DNA: TGTGCCAGCAGCCGACTAGCGGGGATCACAGATACGCAGTATTTT

V gene: TRBV6-2/TRBV6-3
J gene: TRBJ2-7
clone size: once
D gene: .
CDR3 protein: CASRDAGLYEQYF
CDR3 DNA: TGTGCCAGCAGGGACGCGGGACTTTACGAGCAGTACTTC

V gene: TRBV4-1
J gene: TRBJ2-7
clone size: few
D gene: .
CDR3 protein: CASSRDGGIYEQYF
CDR3 DNA: TGCGCCAGCAGCCGGGACGGTGGGATCTACGAGCAGTACTTC

V gene: TRBV12-3/TRBV12-4
J gene: TRBJ2-5
clone size: .
D gene: TRBD1
CDR3 protein: CASSLTGAQETQYF
CDR3 DNA: TGTGCCAGCAGTCTTACAGGGGCCCAAGAGACCCAGTACTTC

V gene: TRBV7-2
J gene: TRBJ2-1
clone size: many
D gene: .
CDR3 protein: CASSHRVYEQFF
CDR3 DNA: TGTGCCAGCAGCCACAGGGTATATGAGCAGTTCTTC

V gene: TRBV4-1
J gene: TRBJ2-1
clone size: .
D gene: TRBD2
CDR3 protein: CASSQDTGREQFF
CDR3 DNA: TGCGCCAGCAGCCAAGACACCGGGAGGGAGCAGTTCTTC

V gene: TRBV10-3
J gene: TRBJ2-7
clone size: .
D gene: .
CDR3 protein: CAIRRDGTYEQYF
CDR3 DNA: TGTGCCATCAGAAGGGACGGTACCTACGAGCAGTACTTC

V gene: TRBV12-3/TRBV12-4
J gene: TRBJ2-7
clone size: few
D gene: .
CDR3 protein: CASRKKYEQYF
CDR3 DNA: TGTGCCAGCAGAAAAAAATACGAGCAGTACTTC

V gene: TRBV18
J gene: TRBJ2-1
clone size: .
D gene: .
CDR3 protein: CASSRGTLNNEQFF
CDR3 DNA: TGTGCCAGCTCAAGGGGGACACTGAACAATGAGCAGTTCTTC

V gene: TRBV7-9
J gene: TRBJ2-1
clone size: many
D gene: .
CDR3 protein: CASSLSAAEGQWFSFF
CDR3 DNA: TGTGCCAGCAGCTTATCTGCCGCGGAGGGCCAATGGTTTTCTTTCTTC

V gene: TRBV5-1
J gene: TRBJ2-5
clone size: .
D gene: TRBD2
CDR3 protein: CASSLASGGTQETQYF
CDR3 DNA: TGCGCCAGCAGCTTGGCTAGCGGGGGGACACAAGAGACCCAGTACTTC